The 7 T cell receptor beta chains given below trace back to one sample, sequenced in a study of shared clonotypes between healthy human individuals. The data were produced by immunoSEQ multiplex PCR, yet TCRdb's version contains in-frame clones alone and is incomplete. The sample records some 1.5 million clones, roughly 96% being singletons. Sequenced: naive CD4+ T cells sorted from blood. Subset described: CD45RA+ positively selected. The source is a man aged 25-45 years in good health.

This clone was counted between two and nine times. The chain combines TRBV20-1 with TRBJ2-7, with TRBD1 matching over 9 bases. Germline lookup yields CDR1 DFQATT and CDR2 SNEGSKA (reference sequence). This CDR3 has 11 amino acids. CDR3 in amino acids: CRTGGTHEQYF. The CDR3 DNA follows: TGCAGGACAGGGGGTACCCACGAGCAGTACTTC.

This chain connects TRBV2 to TRBJ1-3, with 7 bases that match TRBD1. Per the germline V gene, CDR1 is SNHLY and CDR2 is FYNNEI. Trimming cost V 10 bases and J 2 bases; bases outside gene matches: 11. The CDR3 totals 15 residues. The CDR3 DNA sequence: TGTGCCACCTTAGACAGGGTAGGGGCTGGAAACACCATATATTTT. This encodes CATLDRVGAGNTIYF.

The chain couples TRBV6-1 to TRBJ1-1, with a possible D match to TRBD1 (6 bases). The CDR3 runs to 15 residues. Per germline, CDR1 MNHNS and CDR2 SASEGT. V dropped 2 bases and J dropped 0 bases, with 10 bases sitting between them. In nucleotides, the CDR3 is TGTGCCAGCAGTGAAATCGGACAGATGAACACTGAAGCTTTCTTT. Protein product: CASSEIGQMNTEAFF.

The rearrangement joins TRBV25-1 to TRBJ2-2, with 11 bases aligning to TRBD2. Germline lookup yields CDR1 MGHDK and CDR2 SYGVNS. The CDR3 runs to 18 residues. J lost 6 bases, V lost 4 bases, and 13 bases had no gene match. The CDR3, as DNA: TGTGCCAGCAGTGGGAAGACTAGCGGGAAGGGTAGAGCCGGGGAGCTGTTTTTT. This codes for CASSGKTSGKGRAGELFF.

The chain combines TRBV10-3 with TRBJ2-7; D might be TRBD2 (6 bases). The CDR3 sequence is 14 residues long. Trimming shortened V by 2 bases and J by 4 bases, and 12 bases separated the two germline ends. Germline V gene sequence: CDR1 ENHRY, CDR2 SYGVKD. CDR3 protein: CAISEPGLAYEQYF. The CDR3 nucleotides are TGTGCCATCAGTGAGCCGGGACTGGCGTACGAGCAGTACTTC.

The gene calls are TRBV5-1 and TRBJ2-3; 7 bases are a match to TRBD1. Germline V CDR1 and CDR2: SGHRS, YFSETQ. The CDR3 loop spans 15 amino acids. The trim removed 0 bases at V and 6 bases at J, leaving 7 bases unmatched. The CDR3 loop is CASSLALGTVDTQYF. DNA for the CDR3: TGCGCCAGCAGCTTGGCCTTGGGGACAGTTGATACGCAGTATTTT.

The CDR3 loop is CASRKGANTGELFF. CDR3 coding DNA: TGTGCCAGCAGAAAGGGAGCGAACACCGGGGAGCTGTTTTTT. The gene calls are TRBV6-1 and TRBJ2-2, with D perhaps matching TRBD2 (5 bases). The CDR3 length is 14 residues. V was shortened by 6 bases and J by 0 bases, with 8 bases between the two germline ends. Germline values: CDR1 MNHNS, CDR2 SASEGT.